This TCR beta chain was sequenced in a study of blood T cell repertoires in COVID-19. At the level of the study: The United States, Italy and Spain supplied acute and convalescent COVID-19 samples. PBMCs, B-cell-depleted T cells, or T cells provided the cDNA or gDNA that made up the material.

Per the study methods: Nucleated cell number was recorded as an estimate derived from reference gene primer amplification. Method: immunoSEQ multiplex PCR; TCRdb's copy keeps in-frame clones and lacks some. V, J and clone size were drawn from that table, and D and trimming were deduced from the DNA. Of about 37,000 clones listed, 80% were seen once; the top ten hold about an eighth. The CDR3 totals 15 residues. Germline V gives CDR1 LNHDA, CDR2 SQIVND (reference sequence). V lost 6 bases to trimming and J lost 7 bases; unmatched junction nucleotides: 11. The genes are TRBV19 and TRBJ1-5; 8 nucleotides agree with TRBD1. The sample comprised peripheral blood. The TCR sequence derives from a woman aged 70-85 years with acute or convalescent COVID-19. The CDR3 spells CASSPQGAREQPQHF. The CDR3 bases are TGTGCCAGTAGCCCTCAGGGGGCGCGAGAACAGCCCCAGCATTTT. The full variable domain, completed using reference TRBV19 and TRBJ1-5, is DGGITQSPKYLFRKEGQNVTLSCEQNLNHDAMYWYRQDPGQGLRLIYYSQIVNDFQKGDIAEGYSVSREKKESFPLTVTSAQKNPTAFYLCASSPQGAREQPQHFGDGTRLSIL.